These 22 T cell receptor beta chains were sequenced from one sample in a study of blood T cell repertoires in COVID-19. TCRdb's table, derived via immunoSEQ multiplex PCR, lists solely in-frame clones and lacks some. The sample has about 21,000 clones, more than 85% seen once. The sequenced material came from peripheral blood. The source of these receptors is a woman aged 45 to 65 with active COVID-19.

The chain is built from TRBV12-3 or TRBV12-4 and TRBJ2-3; D is undetermined. The CDR3 contains 12 residues. The V and J ends lost 3 bases and 3 bases respectively, with 4 bases between them. DNA for the CDR3: TGTGCCAGCAGTTTCAATACAGATACGCAGTATTTT. Its translation is CASSFNTDTQYF.

The chain joins TRBV11-2 to TRBJ2-5; D is possibly TRBD2 (6 bases). Trimming removed 3 bases from V and 0 bases from J, with 11 bases in between. Germline CDR1 SGHAT, CDR2 FQNNGV. CDR3 length: 15 residues. The CDR3 nucleotides are TGTGCCAGCAGCTTTGGGGGGATAAACCAAGAGACCCAGTACTTC. Its translation is CASSFGGINQETQYF.

The chain uses TRBV12-3 or TRBV12-4 and TRBJ2-7; D remains ambiguous. This CDR3 is built from 11 residues. Trimming shortened V by 3 bases and J by 5 bases, and 5 bases separated the two germline ends. The CDR3 coding sequence is TGTGCCAGCAGTTTTATCGACGAGCAGTACTTC. Its translation: CASSFIDEQYF.

The chain employs TRBV7-2 and TRBJ2-1; D uncertain. CDR1 and CDR2 (germline): SGHTA, FQGNSA. Trimming removed 3 bases from V and 9 bases from J, with 12 bases in between. CDR3 length: 13 residues. The CDR3 DNA reads as TGTGCCAGCAGCTTCAAGCGATTCGGTGAGCAGTTCTTC. Its protein is CASSFKRFGEQFF.

The chain joins TRBV18 to TRBJ2-5; tentative D call: TRBD1 (6 bases). Trimming shortened V by 2 bases and J by 0 bases, and 16 bases separated the two germline ends. Germline CDR1 is KGHSH and CDR2 is LQKENI. The CDR3 is made up of 17 amino acids. The CDR3 DNA sequence: TGTGCCAGCTCACCAAACGCCGGGACACCGTACCAAGAGACCCAGTACTTC. This encodes CASSPNAGTPYQETQYF.

This sequence joins TRBV7-9 and TRBJ2-7; TRBD2 aligns across 9 bases. The CDR3 length is 15 residues. The germline CDR1 and CDR2 sequences are SEHNR and FQNEAQ (reference sequence). V shed 5 bases and J 2 bases; nucleotides not matched to a gene: 7. This CDR3 reads CASSPVAGGPYEQYF. The CDR3 bases are TGTGCCAGCAGCCCTGTCGCGGGAGGGCCCTACGAGCAGTACTTC.

The V and J genes are TRBV5-1 and TRBJ2-1, with 7 positions matching TRBD2. After removal of 0 bases from V and 3 bases from J, the junction contained 9 bases not matched to a gene. This CDR3 is built from 17 residues. CDR1 SGHRS and CDR2 YFSETQ come from the germline V gene. CDR3 coding DNA: TGCGCCAGCAGCTTGGGAATTGGGGGAGGGAGCTACAATGAGCAGTTCTTC. Translated, it gives CASSLGIGGGSYNEQFF.

J is TRBJ2-1 and V is TRBV6-6; possibly TRBD1 for D (6 bases). This CDR3 spans 15 amino acids. CDR1 MNHNY and CDR2 SVGAGI come from the germline V gene (reference sequence). V was trimmed by 6 bases and J by 6 bases, leaving 18 bases between them. CDR3 nucleotide sequence: TGTGCCAGCAGCGGGCCACAGGGCATTCGCAATGAGCAGTTCTTC. This gives the protein CASSGPQGIRNEQFF.

The CDR3 nucleotides are TGTGCCAGCTCTCGGACTGACGGTTATGGCTACACCTTC. Translation: CASSRTDGYGYTF. The J gene is TRBJ1-2, the V gene TRBV28; D uncertain. The germline gives CDR1 MDHEN, CDR2 SYDVKM. V was shortened by 8 bases and J by 5 bases, with 15 bases between the two germline ends. This CDR3 contains 13 residues.

The chain couples TRBV4-2 to TRBJ1-5; TRBD1 matches 8 bases. This CDR3 is built from 18 residues. CDR1 is LGHNA, CDR2 YNFKEQ, per germline. The trim removed 0 bases at V and 5 bases at J, leaving 12 bases unmatched. The CDR3 loop reads CASSQEWTGISVHQPQHF. The DNA for the CDR3 is TGTGCCAGCAGCCAAGAATGGACAGGGATATCAGTCCATCAGCCCCAGCATTTT.

This clone was seen only once. V is TRBV9 and J is TRBJ1-1; unclear D gene. V was trimmed by 0 bases and J by 1 base, leaving 10 bases between them. Germline V gene data show CDR1 as SGDLS and CDR2 as YYNGEE. This CDR3 has 15 residues. The CDR3 DNA reads as TGTGCCAGCAGCGTAGAACCGCAGGAGAACACTGAAGCTTTCTTT. Protein sequence: CASSVEPQENTEAFF.

This clone was detected only once. This chain links TRBV28 with TRBJ1-3; D remains ambiguous. CDR1 is MDHEN and CDR2 is SYDVKM in the germline V gene. The CDR3 runs to 19 residues. With 3 bases removed from V and 4 bases from J, the gap between germline ends came to 25 bases. The CDR3 spells CASSFPRMIGPLPGNTIYF. The CDR3 DNA is TGTGCCAGCAGTTTCCCTAGGATGATTGGTCCTCTCCCGGGAAACACCATATATTTT.

V is TRBV6-6 and J is TRBJ2-5, with 10 bases that match TRBD1. CDR1 MNHNY and CDR2 SVGAGI come from the germline V gene (reference sequence). The ends lost 5 bases at V and 5 bases at J; junction bases unmatched: 2. This CDR3 has 13 residues. This CDR3 reads CASSDRGRETQYF. The CDR3 nucleotides read TGTGCCAGCAGTGACAGGGGGCGCGAGACCCAGTACTTC.

The chain carries TRBV5-4 and TRBJ1-1; unclear D gene. V was pared by 0 bases and J by 1 base, with 7 bases between. Germline V lookup: CDR1 SGHNT, CDR2 YYREEE (reference sequence). The CDR3 is 14 residues long. This chain's CDR3 is CASSLAPRNTEAFF. The CDR3 DNA follows: TGTGCCAGCAGCTTGGCGCCGCGGAACACTGAAGCTTTCTTT.

The chain couples TRBV15 to TRBJ2-1; perhaps TRBD1 as D (5 bases). The germline gives CDR1 LNHNV, CDR2 YYDKDF (reference sequence). The V gene lost 3 bases and the J gene lost 4 bases, with 16 bases spanning the gap. The CDR3 length is 16 residues. CDR3 sequence (DNA): TGTGCCACCAGCAGGCGCCTAGGGGTGGCTTACAATGAGCAGTTCTTC. Translated: CATSRRLGVAYNEQFF.

The chain recombines TRBV24-1 with TRBJ2-3; D is unresolved. Germline values: CDR1 KGHDR, CDR2 SFDVKD. The CDR3 spans 13 residues. The V gene lost 4 bases and the J gene lost 6 bases, with 10 bases spanning the gap. The CDR3 is CATSERVPDTQYF. The CDR3 DNA is TGTGCCACCAGTGAGCGAGTTCCGGATACGCAGTATTTT.

V and J are TRBV7-2 and TRBJ2-1, with 8 bases identical to TRBD1. Per the germline V gene, CDR1 is SGHTA and CDR2 is FQGNSA. The CDR3 has 15 amino acids. After removal of 4 bases from V and 4 bases from J, the junction contained 6 bases not matched to a gene. The CDR3 region has the DNA TGTGCCAGCAGCTACCGACAGGGGACTTACAATGAGCAGTTCTTC. This sequence encodes CASSYRQGTYNEQFF.

This clone occurred once. The chain links TRBV5-1 to TRBJ2-5; D uncertain. V gave up 0 bases and J gave up 1 base, with 10 bases separating them. The CDR3 has 15 amino acids. Germline V gene lookup returns CDR1 SGHRS and CDR2 YFSETQ. For the CDR3, the DNA is TGCGCCAGCAGCTTGGGTAGCCTCCTCCAAGAGACCCAGTACTTC. Translated, it gives CASSLGSLLQETQYF.

This clone was seen once. The chain recombines TRBV27 with TRBJ2-7; TRBD2 matches 12 bases. Germline V gene sequence: CDR1 MNHEY, CDR2 SMNVEV (reference sequence). V lost 9 bases to trimming and J lost 3 bases; unmatched junction nucleotides: 6. The CDR3 contains 14 residues. Here the CDR3 reads CASRPGLAGYEQYF. The CDR3 region has the DNA TGTGCCAGTCGACCGGGACTAGCGGGCTACGAGCAGTACTTC.

The chain is built from TRBV4-1 and TRBJ1-2; no definite D call. The CDR3 has 15 amino acids. Trimming took off 4 bases at V and 2 bases at J, with 14 bases between the two ends. Germline CDR1 is MGHRA and CDR2 is YSYEKL. The CDR3 reads CASSPSVGVNYGYTF. CDR3 nucleotides: TGCGCCAGCAGCCCGAGCGTAGGTGTCAACTATGGCTACACCTTC.

The chain links TRBV28 to TRBJ1-4; D not resolved. Germline CDR1 and CDR2: MDHEN and SYDVKM. The CDR3 contains 15 residues. V lost 3 bases, J lost 5 bases, and 13 bases lay in between. Here the CDR3 reads CASSFSGVGNEKLFF. DNA for the CDR3: TGTGCCAGCAGTTTTTCAGGCGTAGGAAATGAAAAACTGTTTTTT.

The chain carries TRBV28 and TRBJ1-6; maybe TRBD1 (6 bases). CDR3 length equals 13 residues. CDR1 and CDR2 from the germline V gene are MDHEN and SYDVKM. Trimming cost V 5 bases and J 9 bases, with 11 bases left between them. The CDR3 DNA reads TGTGCCAGCAGTGACAGGTTGATTTCACCCCTCCACTTT. It translates to CASSDRLISPLHF.